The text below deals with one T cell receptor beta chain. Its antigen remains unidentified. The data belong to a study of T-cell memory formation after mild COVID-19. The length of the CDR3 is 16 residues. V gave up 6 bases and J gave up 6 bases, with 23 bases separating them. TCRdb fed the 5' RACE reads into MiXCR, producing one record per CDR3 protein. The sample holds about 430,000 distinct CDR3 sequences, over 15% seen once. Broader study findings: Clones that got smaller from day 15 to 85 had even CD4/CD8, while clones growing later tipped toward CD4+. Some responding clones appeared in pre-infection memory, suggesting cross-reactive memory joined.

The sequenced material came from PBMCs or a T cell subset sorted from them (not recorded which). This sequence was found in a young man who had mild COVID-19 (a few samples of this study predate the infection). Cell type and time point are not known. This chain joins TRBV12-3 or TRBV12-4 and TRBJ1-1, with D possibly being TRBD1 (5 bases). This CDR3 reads CASRSGSGAQVPEAFF. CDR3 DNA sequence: TGTGCCAGCAGATCAGGGAGTGGGGCCCAAGTCCCTGAAGCTTTCTTT.